The clone carrying this T cell receptor beta chain has more than one count but fewer than ten. Its target is unknown. The source of the sample is a study of cytomegalovirus exposure and HLA in healthy donors. Study overall: The 95 to 150 validation repertoires and the roughly 700 first-cohort repertoires shared a platform, a later analysis reported.

Study-wide findings and caveats: TCR beta chains numbering more than 150 were designated cytomegalovirus-associated. The tendency of first-cohort TCR clusters to co-occur in the 90 to 150 validation repertoires emerged from a later analysis.

The repertoire was sequenced with immunoSEQ multiplex PCR; TCRdb's copy has only in-frame clones and lacks some. This sample yields 85,000 to 120,000 clones, of which roughly nine tenths are seen a single time; 1.8% belongs to the top ten. Sequencing input: PBMCs. This clonotype originated in a woman between 18 and 30 years old in good health and CMV-seropositive.

For the CDR3, the DNA is TGTGCCAGCAGTTTTCGGGGGAACAATTCACCCCTCCACTTT. This codes for CASSFRGNNSPLHF. The genes are TRBV28 and TRBJ1-6; a possible D gene is TRBD1 (5 bases). With 3 bases removed from V and 7 bases from J, the gap between germline ends came to 10 bases. The V gene's germline CDR1 is MDHEN and CDR2 SYDVKM. CDR3 size: 14 residues.